These 22 T cell receptor beta chains were all obtained from the same sample, sequenced in a study of T cell responses to AZD1222 COVID-19 vaccine. The table came from immunoSEQ multiplex PCR; TCRdb's copy has only in-frame clones and leaves some out. The table shows 65,000 to 85,000 clones, with roughly 84% occurring only once. Source: peripheral blood, taken on day 0 of AZD1222 vaccination. The origin of the receptors is an adult in good health.

The J gene is TRBJ1-2, the V gene TRBV15, with TRBD1 as a possible D gene (6 bases). The germline V and J ends were trimmed by 3 bases and 3 bases, with 17 bases remaining between them. The CDR3 loop spans 16 amino acids. Per the germline V gene, CDR1 is LNHNV and CDR2 is YYDKDF (reference sequence). CDR3 in DNA: TGTGCCACCAGCAGTGTTAGCCGGGGGCGCGACTATGGCTACACCTTC. Its translation: CATSSVSRGRDYGYTF.

V usage is TRBV7-2 and J usage is TRBJ2-1; 8 bases fit TRBD2. The germline gives CDR1 SGHTA, CDR2 FQGNSA. Trimming cost V 5 bases and J 3 bases; bases outside gene matches: 6. The CDR3 is made up of 15 amino acids. For the CDR3, the DNA is TGTGCCAGCAGCCCGGGGGGGACTAACTACAATGAGCAGTTCTTC. It specifies CASSPGGTNYNEQFF.

This clone was picked up one time. The chain has TRBV4-1 and TRBJ2-5; 7 bases map to TRBD2. The germline gives CDR1 MGHRA, CDR2 YSYEKL. This CDR3 is built from 15 residues. Germline trimming cut 1 base from V and 5 bases from J; bases unmatched to any gene: 7. This chain's CDR3 is CASSQGGGSWETQYF. The CDR3 DNA sequence: TGCGCCAGCAGCCAAGGGGGCGGGAGTTGGGAGACCCAGTACTTC.

The rearrangement joins TRBV9 to TRBJ2-5; D not resolved. Germline CDR1 is SGDLS and CDR2 is YYNGEE. V shed 3 bases and J shed 7 bases, with 7 bases lying between them. The CDR3 loop spans 11 amino acids. The CDR3 spells CASSDRVTQYF. The CDR3 DNA reads as TGTGCCAGCAGCGATAGGGTGACCCAGTACTTC.

The rearrangement joins TRBV7-9 to TRBJ1-4; D is unclear. Germline loops: CDR1 SEHNR, CDR2 FQNEAQ (reference sequence). The CDR3 is made up of 13 amino acids. Trimming shortened V by 7 bases and J by 0 bases, and 6 bases separated the two germline ends. The CDR3 DNA sequence: TGTGCCAGCACCCCGGCAACTAATGAAAAACTGTTTTTT. It is translated as CASTPATNEKLFF.

This rearrangement joins TRBV6-5 to TRBJ2-7; no clear D gene. Trimming took off 7 bases at V and 0 bases at J, with 13 bases between the two ends. Germline V lookup: CDR1 MNHEY, CDR2 SVGAGI. This CDR3 is built from 14 residues. This CDR3 is CASTNPARSYEQYF. As DNA, the CDR3 is TGTGCCAGCACTAATCCAGCCCGCTCCTACGAGCAGTACTTC.

J is TRBJ2-7 and V is TRBV28, with a possible D match to TRBD2 (7 bases). CDR1 and CDR2 (germline): MDHEN, SYDVKM. V lost 2 bases and J lost 3, with 11 bases in between. The CDR3 runs to 14 residues. The CDR3 nucleotides read TGTGCCAGCAGTTTAGGGGGGGGGCTCTACGAGCAGTACGTC. Amino acids: CASSLGGGLYEQYV.

The table lists this clone with a few counts. The chain joins TRBV4-1 to TRBJ1-1, with D uncertain. Per the germline V gene, CDR1 is MGHRA and CDR2 is YSYEKL. This CDR3 has 17 residues. The germline V and J ends were trimmed by 3 bases and 0 bases, with 17 bases remaining between them. Here the CDR3 reads CASSQNPIRQLNTEAFF. The CDR3 nucleotides are TGCGCCAGCAGCCAGAACCCCATCCGGCAATTGAACACTGAAGCTTTCTTT.

The gene calls are TRBV5-4 and TRBJ1-4, with a possible D match to TRBD1 (5 bases). CDR3 length equals 16 residues. V was shortened by 0 bases and J by 5 bases, with 14 bases between the two germline ends. The germline V gene has CDR1 SGHNT and CDR2 YYREEE (reference sequence). The CDR3 spells CASSLGSAGTNEKLFF. CDR3 coding DNA: TGTGCCAGCAGCTTGGGGTCGGCAGGGACGAATGAAAAACTGTTTTTT.

This clone turned up a few times. The rearrangement joins TRBV7-9 to TRBJ2-1, with a possible D match to TRBD1 (6 bases). Germline-derived CDR1 and CDR2 are SEHNR and FQNEAQ (reference sequence). The CDR3 length is 15 residues. The V end was cut by 4 bases, the J end by 5 bases, with 15 bases between. The CDR3 DNA follows: TGTGCCAGCAGCTCAGGGGCTTACGGCGACAATGAGCAGTTCTTC. Residues: CASSSGAYGDNEQFF.

J is TRBJ2-7 and V is TRBV29-1; possibly TRBD1 for D (6 bases). Trimming took off 4 bases at V and 6 bases at J, with 28 bases between the two ends. The CDR3 is made up of 17 amino acids. Germline lookup yields CDR1 SQVTM and CDR2 ANQGSEA. Written as DNA, the CDR3 is TGCAGCGTTGTAAAGCCCAAGAAGGCCCGCCGAGGGGGCGAGCAGTACGTC. Translated: CSVVKPKKARRGGEQYV.

The gene calls are TRBV6-5 and TRBJ1-1; maybe TRBD1 (5 bases). Germline V CDR1 and CDR2: MNHEY, SVGAGI. Between the trimmed V and J ends, which lost 7 bases and 5 bases, there was a span of 17 bases. The CDR3 consists of 14 residues. The CDR3, as DNA: TGTGCCAGCAAAACCCCCGGGGGAAGGACTGAAGCTTTCTTT. This encodes CASKTPGGRTEAFF.

The gene calls are TRBV11-3 and TRBJ2-7, with 10 bases fitting TRBD1. V shed 4 bases, J shed 3 bases, and the junction held 6 bases outside the gene matches. CDR3 length: 15 amino acids. The germline CDR1 and CDR2 sequences are SGHNT and YENEEA. The CDR3 DNA reads as TGTGCCAGCAGCTCAGGGACAGGGGTGGGCTACGAGCAGTACTTC. This gives the protein CASSSGTGVGYEQYF.

The J gene is TRBJ2-7, the V gene TRBV18, with TRBD1 identical over 8 bases. There are 14 residues in the CDR3. J lost 4 bases, V lost 6 bases, and 8 bases had no gene match. Germline CDR1 KGHSH, CDR2 LQKENI. The CDR3 DNA is TGTGCCAGCTCCCTCGAGGACAGGGCGTACGAGCAGTACGTC. This gives the protein CASSLEDRAYEQYV.

J is TRBJ1-5 and V is TRBV7-2, with D unclear. CDR1 and CDR2 from the germline V gene are SGHTA and FQGNSA. Trimming took 5 bases from V and 3 from J, leaving 14 bases between them. This CDR3 has 15 residues. This chain's CDR3 is CASSKSWVANQPQHF. CDR3 nucleotide sequence: TGTGCCAGCAGCAAATCGTGGGTGGCCAATCAGCCCCAGCATTTT.

The chain combines TRBV28 with TRBJ2-1, with 15 bases identical to TRBD2. Germline trimming cut 4 bases from V and 12 bases from J; bases unmatched to any gene: 16. Germline V gives CDR1 MDHEN, CDR2 SYDVKM. The CDR3 runs 18 residues. CDR3 sequence reads: CASSWKGLAGGPTMRQFF. The CDR3 DNA follows: TGTGCCAGCAGTTGGAAAGGACTAGCGGGAGGGCCCACAATGAGGCAGTTCTTC.

The rearrangement uses TRBV6-5 and TRBJ2-1; D possibly corresponds to TRBD1 (5 bases). The CDR3 spans 16 residues. V was trimmed by 0 bases and J by 7 bases, leaving 16 bases between them. Germline CDR1 and CDR2: MNHEY and SVGAGI. CDR3 bases: TGTGCCAGCAGTTACTCCGAGACAACAGGAGTAAATGAGCAGTTCTTC. Translated: CASSYSETTGVNEQFF.

The CDR3 DNA reads TGTGCCATCAGTGGTTTGTCCCCAGGAGGGGAGCTGTTTTTT. It specifies CAISGLSPGGELFF. The chain combines TRBV10-3 with TRBJ2-2, with no clear D. Trimming shortened V by 4 bases and J by 8 bases, and 14 bases separated the two germline ends. The germline CDR1 and CDR2 sequences are ENHRY and SYGVKD. This CDR3 contains 14 residues.

This chain joins TRBV11-2 and TRBJ2-1; D possibly corresponds to TRBD2 (6 bases). Germline V gene data show CDR1 as SGHAT and CDR2 as FQNNGV. Trimming removed 1 base at V and 0 bases at J, with 10 bases between. The CDR3 loop spans 16 amino acids. The chain's CDR3 is CASSLVAGRSYNEQFF. In DNA, the CDR3 is TGTGCCAGCAGCTTAGTGGCGGGACGCTCCTACAATGAGCAGTTCTTC.

The J gene is TRBJ2-6, the V gene TRBV7-8, with TRBD2 as a possible D gene (5 bases). The CDR3 is 18 residues long. Germline values: CDR1 SGHVS, CDR2 FQNEAQ. V lost 1 base to trimming and J lost 0 bases, with 13 bases between them. The CDR3 coding sequence is TGTGCCAGCAGCTTAGGTCAAACGGGATTCTCTGGGGCCAACGTCCTGACTTTC. Protein: CASSLGQTGFSGANVLTF.

The V and J genes are TRBV29-1 and TRBJ2-3, with 7 bases fitting TRBD1. The CDR3 covers 13 residues. V was clipped by 7 bases and J by 1 base; unmatched bases: 5. Germline lookup yields CDR1 SQVTM and CDR2 ANQGSEA. CDR3 region: CSARQGGTDTQYF. The CDR3 DNA reads TGCAGCGCCCGACAGGGAGGCACAGATACGCAGTATTTT.

The CDR3 sequence: CASSESFDTEAFF. The CDR3 nucleotides are TGCGCCAGCAGTGAGTCTTTTGACACTGAAGCTTTCTTT. The V gene is TRBV10-1, the J gene TRBJ1-1; D remains unclear. Trimming removed 0 bases from V and 3 bases from J, with 5 bases in between. Germline lookup yields CDR1 WNHNN and CDR2 SYGVQD (reference sequence). CDR3 size: 13 residues.